Listed below are T cell receptor beta chains from one sample, sequenced in a study of CD8 T cells in ankylosing spondylitis. TCRdb independently ran MiXCR on the 5' RACE reads; one entry per CDR3 protein. Altogether approximately 290,000 distinct CDR3 sequences are present, more than 20% being singletons, with the ten largest covering about 3.7%. Material for sequencing was blood, either unsorted or a sorted T cell fraction (not recorded which). These receptors were taken from a female donor with ankylosing spondylitis or in good health (not recorded which). Both conserved end residues are part of each CDR3. Fields, in order: J gene, clone size, V gene, D gene, CDR3 DNA, CDR3 protein. D genes are given only for firm matches. Only part of the rows carry a size: once, few, many, or a class if the clone is expanded.

J: TRBJ2-3; size: -; V: TRBV11-1; D: TRBD2; DNA: TGTGCCAGCAGTCCGACTAGCGGGAAGCTCCTGGACACAGATACGCAGTATTTT; CDR3: CASSPTSGKLLDTDTQYF
J: TRBJ2-1; size: few; V: TRBV7-2; D: TRBD2; DNA: TGTGCCAGCAGCTTGGAACTAGCGGGAGGTCATGAGCAGTTCTTC; CDR3: CASSLELAGGHEQFF
J: TRBJ1-5; size: -; V: TRBV7-2; D: -; DNA: TGTGCCAGCAGCTTGATAACCAGCAATCAGCCCCAGCATTTT; CDR3: CASSLITSNQPQHF
J: TRBJ1-5; size: -; V: TRBV6-5; D: -; DNA: TGTGCCAGCAGTTACAGGAAGGCTAATCAGCCCCAGCATTTT; CDR3: CASSYRKANQPQHF
J: TRBJ2-5; size: few; V: TRBV6-5; D: -; DNA: TGTGCCAGCAGTTACATCCGTTTCAGAGAGACCCAGTACTTC; CDR3: CASSYIRFRETQYF
J: TRBJ1-1; size: few; V: TRBV12-3/TRBV12-4; D: TRBD1; DNA: TGTGCCAGCAGGGTACAGGGGGTGCACACTGAAGCTTTCTTT; CDR3: CASRVQGVHTEAFF
J: TRBJ2-3; size: few; V: TRBV5-1; D: TRBD2; DNA: TGCGCCAGCAGCACGGGACTACCTTTCACAGATACGCAGTATTTT; CDR3: CASSTGLPFTDTQYF
J: TRBJ1-1; size: -; V: TRBV2; D: TRBD1; DNA: TGTGCCAGCAGTGAAGCATTGGACAGGGTGGGAACTGAAGTTTTCTTT; CDR3: CASSEALDRVGTEVFF
J: TRBJ2-5; size: -; V: TRBV4-3; D: -; DNA: TGCGCCAGCAGCCGGGGGATCCAAGAGACCCAGTACTTC; CDR3: CASSRGIQETQYF
J: TRBJ1-5; size: few; V: TRBV10-2; D: -; DNA: TGCGCCAGCAGTGAGTCTGAGGGTCGTCAGCCCCAGCATTTT; CDR3: CASSESEGRQPQHF
J: TRBJ2-3; size: -; V: TRBV11-2; D: -; DNA: TGTGCCAGCAGCCCCCGGACGGTGAGGGCAGATACGCAGTATTTT; CDR3: CASSPRTVRADTQYF
J: TRBJ2-5; size: many; V: TRBV20-1; D: -; DNA: TGCAGTGCTAGAGTGCAGGCAAAAGAGACCCAGTACTTC; CDR3: CSARVQAKETQYF
J: TRBJ2-3; size: few; V: TRBV2; D: TRBD1; DNA: TGTGCCAGCAGCCGGCAAAGACAGGGGTATACGCAGTATTTT; CDR3: CASSRQRQGYTQYF
J: TRBJ2-1; size: many; V: TRBV3-1; D: TRBD2; DNA: TGTGCCAGCAGCCAAGTACTAGCGGGAGTCAATGAGCAGTTCTTC; CDR3: CASSQVLAGVNEQFF
J: TRBJ2-1; size: few; V: TRBV7-6; D: TRBD2; DNA: TGTGCCAGCAGCTTAGACGCCCCGGGACTAGCGGGAGGTGAAGAGCAGTTCTTC; CDR3: CASSLDAPGLAGGEEQFF
J: TRBJ1-1; size: -; V: TRBV27; D: -; DNA: TGTGCCAGCAGTTCGGCGACAGGACTGAACACTGAAGCTTTCTTT; CDR3: CASSSATGLNTEAFF
J: TRBJ2-2; size: -; V: TRBV19; D: -; DNA: TGTGCCAGTGGAAGCGGGCTAAACACCGGGGAGCTGTTTTTT; CDR3: CASGSGLNTGELFF
J: TRBJ1-3; size: -; V: TRBV6-5; D: -; DNA: TGTGCCAGCAGTTACAGGAAATTCTCTGGAAACACCATATATTTT; CDR3: CASSYRKFSGNTIYF
J: TRBJ2-1; size: -; V: TRBV10-3; D: TRBD1; DNA: TGTGCCATCAGTCAGGGGGATGAGCAGTTCTTC; CDR3: CAISQGDEQFF
J: TRBJ1-5; size: few; V: TRBV29-1; D: TRBD1; DNA: TGCAGCGACAGACAGGGGGGTCAGCCCCAGCATTTT; CDR3: CSDRQGGQPQHF
J: TRBJ1-2; size: -; V: TRBV29-1; D: -; DNA: TGCAGCGCTATGATGACAGCTGCTAACTATGGCTACACCTTC; CDR3: CSAMMTAANYGYTF
J: TRBJ2-7; size: few; V: TRBV7-2; D: TRBD2; DNA: TGTGCCAGCAGCTTAGCGCGGGGGATTTCCTACGAGCAGTACTTC; CDR3: CASSLARGISYEQYF
J: TRBJ2-1; size: many; V: TRBV6-5; D: -; DNA: TGTGCCAGCAGTTACTCCCCATTGGCGGGAATTTACAATGAGCAGTTCTTC; CDR3: CASSYSPLAGIYNEQFF
J: TRBJ2-1; size: few; V: TRBV2; D: -; DNA: TGTGCCAGCAAACCCCGCCTGGCTGGCTTTGACTCCTACAATGAGCAGTTCTTC; CDR3: CASKPRLAGFDSYNEQFF
J: TRBJ2-1; size: -; V: TRBV3-1; D: -; DNA: TGTGCCAGCAGCCAAGGGCAGGACGACAATGAGCAGTTCTTC; CDR3: CASSQGQDDNEQFF
J: TRBJ2-5; size: few; V: TRBV3-1; D: TRBD2; DNA: TGTGCCAGCAGCCAGACTCTAGCGGGAGGACAAGAGACCCAGTACTTC; CDR3: CASSQTLAGGQETQYF
J: TRBJ1-3; size: few; V: TRBV6-5; D: -; DNA: TGTGCCAGCAGTTACCGAGAATTCTGGGCATCTGGAAACACCATATATTTT; CDR3: CASSYREFWASGNTIYF
J: TRBJ2-3; size: few; V: TRBV20-1; D: -; DNA: TGCAGTGCCGTTCCGGGTATTACAGATACGCAGTATTTT; CDR3: CSAVPGITDTQYF
J: TRBJ2-5; size: few; V: TRBV24-1; D: -; DNA: TGTGCCACCAGTGATCCCCCGACCGGGGAAGAGACCCAGTACTTC; CDR3: CATSDPPTGEETQYF
J: TRBJ1-4; size: few; V: TRBV7-9; D: -; DNA: TGTGCCAGCAGCTTAATATCGGGTTCAACTAATGAAAAACTGTTTTTT; CDR3: CASSLISGSTNEKLFF
J: TRBJ2-2; size: -; V: TRBV7-9; D: TRBD2; DNA: TGTGCCAGCAGCGCCGGGACTACGCGAGGCGGGGAGCTGTTTTTT; CDR3: CASSAGTTRGGELFF
J: TRBJ1-1; size: once; V: TRBV4-1; D: -; DNA: TGCGCCAGCAGCCAAGCATTGCCGGACATCATGAACACTGAAGCTTTCTTT; CDR3: CASSQALPDIMNTEAFF
J: TRBJ1-2; size: few; V: TRBV20-1; D: -; DNA: TGCAGTGCTGTGACCGAAACCTATGGCTACACCTTC; CDR3: CSAVTETYGYTF
J: TRBJ1-1; size: -; V: TRBV11-3; D: -; DNA: TGTGCCAGCAGCGAACAGGGTCTGAACACTGAAGCTTTCTTT; CDR3: CASSEQGLNTEAFF
J: TRBJ1-2; size: -; V: TRBV6-5; D: -; DNA: TGTGCCAGCAGTTTCGGGACAACCCAATCGGGGGGCTACACCTTC; CDR3: CASSFGTTQSGGYTF
J: TRBJ2-7; size: few; V: TRBV6-1; D: TRBD2; DNA: TGTGCCAGCAGCGTGAGCGGGGCCCATACCGAGCAGTACTTC; CDR3: CASSVSGAHTEQYF
J: TRBJ1-2; size: few; V: TRBV6-5; D: TRBD1; DNA: TGTGCCAGCAGTTCCTTCGGGACAGGGGCATCTTACTATGGCTACACCTTC; CDR3: CASSSFGTGASYYGYTF
J: TRBJ2-1; size: -; V: TRBV7-9; D: TRBD2; DNA: TGTGCCAGCAGCCCAGGCGGCGGGAGAGGTTCCTACAATGAGCAGTTCTTC; CDR3: CASSPGGGRGSYNEQFF
J: TRBJ1-1; size: few; V: TRBV10-3; D: TRBD1; DNA: TGTGCCATCAGTTCGGACAGGATGAACACTGAAGCTTTCTTT; CDR3: CAISSDRMNTEAFF
J: TRBJ2-1; size: -; V: TRBV20-1; D: -; DNA: TGCAGTGCTAGCCATGAGTATGAGCAGTTCTTC; CDR3: CSASHEYEQFF
J: TRBJ2-1; size: -; V: TRBV2; D: TRBD2; DNA: TGTGCCAGCGCACTCGGGACTAGCGGCAATGAGCAGTTCTTC; CDR3: CASALGTSGNEQFF
J: TRBJ1-1; size: -; V: TRBV20-1; D: -; DNA: TGCAGTGCTACCCCGACCCCTAAAGGGAGCACTGAAGCTTTCTTT; CDR3: CSATPTPKGSTEAFF
J: TRBJ2-1; size: once; V: TRBV10-3; D: -; DNA: TGTGCCATCAGTGGCGGGCGCTACAATGAGCAGTTCTTC; CDR3: CAISGGRYNEQFF
J: TRBJ1-6; size: -; V: TRBV2; D: -; DNA: TGTGCCAGCAGTGAAGTTGGACAGAATAGTTCACCCCTCCACTTT; CDR3: CASSEVGQNSSPLHF
J: TRBJ2-7; size: few; V: TRBV20-1; D: TRBD1; DNA: TGCAGTGCTAGAGGGGGGACAGCAACGACCGAGCAGTACTTC; CDR3: CSARGGTATTEQYF
J: TRBJ2-2; size: -; V: TRBV29-1; D: -; DNA: TGCAGCGTTGAGGGGGCGGGTGCCGGGGAGCTGTTTTTT; CDR3: CSVEGAGAGELFF
J: TRBJ2-1; size: few; V: TRBV9; D: TRBD2; DNA: TGTGCCAGCAGCGGGTATGGGACTAGCGGGAGTAATGAGCAGTTCTTC; CDR3: CASSGYGTSGSNEQFF
J: TRBJ1-1; size: few; V: TRBV20-1; D: -; DNA: TGCAGTGCTAGAAACAGGGTCGGAACTGAAGCTTTCTTT; CDR3: CSARNRVGTEAFF
J: TRBJ2-2; size: -; V: TRBV5-1; D: -; DNA: TGCGCCAGCAGCTTCCCCGTGAACACCGGGGAGCTGTTTTTT; CDR3: CASSFPVNTGELFF
J: TRBJ2-1; size: few; V: TRBV29-1; D: -; DNA: TGCAGCGTTGCCGGGACTGCCAGCTCCTACAATGAGCAGTTCTTC; CDR3: CSVAGTASSYNEQFF
J: TRBJ2-1; size: -; V: TRBV5-1; D: TRBD1; DNA: TGCGCCAGCAGTTCCGGGACAGGGTTCTACAATGAGCAGTTCTTC; CDR3: CASSSGTGFYNEQFF
J: TRBJ2-5; size: few; V: TRBV20-1; D: TRBD2; DNA: TGCAGTGCTAGGACTAGCGGGTTACAAGAGACCCAGTACTTC; CDR3: CSARTSGLQETQYF
J: TRBJ2-7; size: -; V: TRBV20-1; D: -; DNA: TGCAGTGCTAGAGCAGGTACTAGCATTTACTACGAGCAGTACTTC; CDR3: CSARAGTSIYYEQYF
J: TRBJ1-4; size: -; V: TRBV6-5; D: -; DNA: TGTGCCAGTAGTTACTCCGGACAGATTAATGAAAAACTGTTTTTT; CDR3: CASSYSGQINEKLFF
J: TRBJ1-1; size: few; V: TRBV25-1; D: -; DNA: TGTGCCAGCAGTACGACGTCAGGGTACACTGAAGCTTTCTTT; CDR3: CASSTTSGYTEAFF
J: TRBJ2-1; size: -; V: TRBV3-1; D: -; DNA: TGTGCCAGCAGCCAAGACAGCGGCTCCTACAATGAGCAGTTCTTC; CDR3: CASSQDSGSYNEQFF
J: TRBJ2-2; size: few; V: TRBV29-1; D: -; DNA: TGCAGCGTTGAAGCGGCAGGTCCCACCGGGGAGCTGTTTTTT; CDR3: CSVEAAGPTGELFF